What follows are 14 T cell receptor beta chains derived from one specimen sequenced in a study of shared clonotypes between healthy human individuals. Cells designated naive CD8 were CD45RO-negative and were positively selected for CCR7, with terminally differentiated effector memory CD45RA+ cells excluded. Here immunoSEQ multiplex PCR was the method, and the copy in TCRdb shows in-frame clones only, minus some. Among around 1.9 million clones listed, 93% were seen once. What was sequenced was naive CD8+ T cells from PBMCs. Receptor source: a man younger than 35 in good health. Some clones in this sample may be carry-over from other donors' samples.

V gene TRBV6-1 combines with J gene TRBJ2-1; possibly TRBD2 for D (5 bases). Germline CDR1 MNHNS, CDR2 SASEGT. The length of the CDR3 is 16 residues. The germline V and J ends were trimmed by 4 bases and 8 bases, with 21 bases remaining between them. CDR3 bases: TGTGCCAGCAGTGGAATGGGTACTAGTTTTTACGATGAGCAGTTCTTC. It yields the protein CASSGMGTSFYDEQFF.

This chain joins TRBV5-6 and TRBJ1-1; the D gene is possibly TRBD1 (6 bases). CDR1 and CDR2 (germline): SGHDT, YYEEEE. Trimming shortened V by 3 bases and J by 4 bases, and 16 bases separated the two germline ends. The CDR3 is 15 residues long. Here the CDR3 reads CASSSPEAGVTEAFF. The DNA of the CDR3 is TGTGCCAGCAGCTCCCCGGAAGCAGGGGTCACTGAAGCTTTCTTT.

The chain joins TRBV6-1 to TRBJ1-5; 7 bases fit TRBD1. Germline loops: CDR1 MNHNS, CDR2 SASEGT. The trim removed 2 bases at V and 2 bases at J, leaving 3 bases unmatched. This CDR3 has 15 amino acids. CDR3 region: CASSEFTGGNQPQHF. The CDR3 coding sequence is TGTGCCAGCAGTGAATTTACAGGGGGCAATCAGCCCCAGCATTTT.

The chain has TRBV11-2 and TRBJ2-7, with 11 positions matching TRBD1. V lost 3 bases and J lost 4; bases outside the gene matches: 5. The germline V gene encodes CDR1 SGHAT and CDR2 FQNNGV. The CDR3 covers 15 residues. This chain's CDR3 is CASSFSGTGGYEQYF. As DNA, the CDR3 is TGTGCCAGCAGCTTCTCCGGGACAGGGGGGTACGAGCAGTACTTC.

The gene calls are TRBV5-1 and TRBJ2-3, with 10 bases identical to TRBD2. Per the germline V gene, CDR1 is SGHRS and CDR2 is YFSETQ. The CDR3 is 15 amino acids. V lost 4 bases and J lost 4; bases outside the gene matches: 6. Here the CDR3 reads CASSPSGSGSDTQYF. DNA for the CDR3: TGCGCCAGCAGCCCTAGCGGGAGTGGGTCAGATACGCAGTATTTT.

The chain is built from TRBV19 and TRBJ2-5; 7 bases align to TRBD2. This CDR3 is built from 13 residues. Germline assignment: CDR1 LNHDA and CDR2 SQIVND (reference sequence). The J segment lost 4 bases and the V segment lost 8 bases, leaving 7 bases of the junction unmatched. The CDR3 is CASGGRAGETQYF. The DNA for the CDR3 is TGTGCCAGTGGGGGGAGGGCCGGAGAGACCCAGTACTTC.

The chain combines TRBV27 with TRBJ2-2; possible D gene TRBD2, 5 bases. Trimming left V 7 bases short and J 2 bases short, with 11 bases between. CDR1 and CDR2 from the germline V gene are MNHEY and SMNVEV (reference sequence). This CDR3 spans 14 amino acids. CDR3 bases: TGTGCCAGCAAAAGGACTGGAAACACCGGGGAGCTGTTTTTT. This translates into CASKRTGNTGELFF.

Remarks on this clone: Additional DNA sequences in this sample encode the identical CDR3. The V call is TRBV5-1, the J call TRBJ2-2; 7 bases line up with TRBD1. The CDR3 has 13 residues. From germline, CDR1 is SGHRS and CDR2 YFSETQ. With V trimmed by 1 base and J by 6 bases, 0 bases remained unmatched. CDR3: CASSLRGPGELFF. DNA of the CDR3: TGCGCCAGCAGCTTGAGGGGGCCCGGGGAGCTGTTTTTT.

J is TRBJ2-5 and V is TRBV29-1, with D unresolved. Looked up from germline, CDR1 is SQVTM and CDR2 is ANQGSEA. This CDR3 has 14 residues. The chain's CDR3 is CSLKGPFWGETQYF. Here the CDR3 DNA reads TGCAGTCTGAAAGGACCATTTTGGGGAGAGACCCAGTACTTC.

The chain employs TRBV18 and TRBJ2-1; 7 bases align to TRBD2. CDR1 is KGHSH, CDR2 LQKENI, per germline. V shed 0 bases and J 3 bases; nucleotides not matched to a gene: 2. The length of the CDR3 is 15 residues. CDR3 amino acids: CASSPPGRLYNEQFF. CDR3 sequence (DNA): TGTGCCAGCTCACCACCCGGGAGGCTCTACAATGAGCAGTTCTTC.

The V gene is TRBV5-1, the J gene TRBJ1-2; weak D call: TRBD1 (5 bases). V dropped 3 bases and J dropped 2 bases, with 11 bases sitting between them. The CDR3 length is 14 residues. CDR1 and CDR2 from the germline V gene are SGHRS and YFSETQ. In DNA form, the CDR3 reads TGCGCCAGCAGCTCGCTGGGGGAAAACTATGGCTACACCTTC. This sequence encodes CASSSLGENYGYTF. Looking up the rest from reference TRBV5-1 and TRBJ1-2 gives the full variable domain: KAGVTQTPRYLIKTRGQQVTLSCSPISGHRSVSWYQQTPGQGLQFLFEYFSETQRNKGNFPGRFSGRQFSNSRSEMNVSTLELGDSALYLCASSSLGENYGYTFGSGTRLTVV.

This clone was picked up one time. The chain has TRBV27 and TRBJ2-5; no clear D gene. CDR1 is MNHEY, CDR2 SMNVEV, per germline (reference sequence). The CDR3 has 16 amino acids. V dropped 0 bases and J dropped 1 base, with 12 bases sitting between them. The CDR3 loop is CASSLSTLRAQETQYF. DNA for the CDR3: TGTGCCAGCAGTTTATCGACCCTTAGGGCCCAAGAGACCCAGTACTTC.

The CDR3 sequence: CASSPWDRETPGGTQYF. CDR3 bases: TGTGCCAGCAGCCCGTGGGACAGGGAGACCCCGGGCGGGACCCAGTACTTC. The chain has TRBV11-2 and TRBJ2-5; 9 nucleotides align to TRBD1. Germline CDR1 and CDR2: SGHAT and FQNNGV. V lost 5 bases, J lost 7 bases, and 17 bases stayed unmatched. The length of the CDR3 is 17 residues.

This chain uses TRBV2 with TRBJ2-5, with TRBD2 matching over 11 bases. Trimming took 8 bases from V and 1 from J; bases not matched to a gene: 12. Looked up from germline, CDR1 is SNHLY and CDR2 is FYNNEI. CDR3 length: 17 residues. The CDR3 spells CASLGLAGGHFQETQYF. CDR3 coding DNA: TGTGCCAGCCTGGGGCTAGCGGGAGGTCACTTCCAAGAGACCCAGTACTTC.